This T cell receptor beta chain was sequenced for a study of blood T cells in healthy people across ages (dated by TCRdb to the mid-2010s). Regarding the complete study: Template switching captured roughly one uniquely barcoded TCR beta cDNA molecule per two T cells in model experiments. Age-related changes in TCR beta repertoire diversity were measured in the study by deep sequencing normalized with unique cDNA molecular identifiers. The donors were divided into four age groups: young (average around 15 years), middle-aged (around 37), aged (around 59) and long-lived (82). To avoid experimental bias, donors of different ages were randomly spread across the sequencing lanes. For two donors (one aged 18 to 29 and one aged 80 or older), the study analyzed two additional independent replicas of 1 million unique cDNA reads from the same blood draw. Points the paper makes about the study in general: The CMV infection status of donors was not known, potentially confounding age-related changes in expanded clonotypes. The percentage of naive T cells measured by flow cytometry correlated strongly with observed TCR beta diversity. Because profiling used bulk unsorted PBMCs, naive and antigen-experienced compartments could not be compared conclusively. As age increased, observed TCR beta diversity per million T cells dropped in a roughly linear way, and a significant reduction was already evident by age approximately 40. Compared with the aged group, the long-lived group had more naive CD4+ T cells, fewer expanded clones and increased TCR diversity, a pattern suggesting age selection. Estimates of total diversity based on one million sequenced T cells were considered lower bounds and underestimates.

Systemically healthy Caucasian individuals from Russia, approximately 39 in total and aged about 6 to 90 years, were included as donors. Roughly 9.5 milliliters of peripheral blood were drawn from each donor into EDTA-treated Vacutainer tubes. Ficoll-Paque density-gradient centrifugation was used to isolate PBMCs, with at least 6.5 million obtained per sample. Total RNA, at least 6 micrograms per sample, was extracted from PBMCs with Trizol reagent. Naive CD45RAhigh/CD27high T cell percentages were measured by flow cytometry on a PBMC aliquot from every donor. Library preparation was by 5' RACE. For sequencing, an Illumina HiSeq 2500 was employed. A second PCR of roughly 7 to 12 cycles was run with a J-beta primer mix and a sample-barcoded 5' primer. A unique molecular identifier was introduced onto each TCR beta cDNA molecule by a template-switch 5' adaptor carrying 12 random nucleotides. At least 2.5 million CDR3-containing paired-end reads were obtained from each sample. First-strand cDNA was synthesized from all RNA with the Mint cDNA synthesis kit, primed by a TRBC-specific oligonucleotide. After uracil-DNA glycosylase treatment, a first 18-cycle PCR used universal primers M1SS and BC2_uni_R on all cDNA. For the original study's pipeline: Normalization of each sample was performed by random selection of 1 million high-quality reads, each carrying a distinct molecular identifier. Instead of being binned into consensus sequences, reads that shared molecular identifiers were thrown out. MiTCR, set to a Q25 quality threshold and the strictest error-elimination algorithm, was used for CDR3 identification, clonotype clustering and error correction. A nonparametric unseen species model with Euler transformation was used to estimate a lower bound on total TCR beta diversity. Clones were called with MiXCR by TCRdb after fastp trimmed the public reads at Q25, and only in-frame beta chains were retained. Each CDR3 protein gets just one entry, which takes the most common genes and DNA from the rows behind it. TCRdb, not the authors, supplied the V and J calls. Recorded for this sample are some 1,500,000 distinct CDR3 sequences; about 42% of them occurred a single time. The ten largest clonotypes hold approximately 4% of the sample.

Concerning this clonotype: Its antigen is not yet known. No base quality values were provided; no much bigger clone lies one nucleotide off.

Material for sequencing was blood. The source of this sequence is a woman younger than 35 in good health.

CDR3 protein: CASSGPGTLFEQYF. The nucleotides read TGTGCCAGCAGCGGACCCGGGACTTTATTCGAGCAGTACTTC. This chain joins TRBV2 to TRBJ2-7; D gene: possibly TRBD2, on 6 matching bases. CDR1 and CDR2 were assigned from the germline V gene as SNHLY and FYNNEI. V is clipped by 6 bases and J by 6 bases, and the sequence between their germline boundaries is 18 bases long. Measured from the cysteine to the phenylalanine, the CDR3 is 14 residues long. Of the read, only the CDR3 DNA is kept; its 42 bases are in frame from base 1.